These 25 T cell receptor beta chains were all obtained from the same sample, sequenced in a study of radiotherapy plus CTLA-4 blockade in lung cancer. Assay: immunoSEQ multiplex PCR; the TCRdb copy retains only in-frame clones and omits some. Altogether 55,000 to 80,000 clones are present, over 65% being singletons, with the ten largest covering 7.1%. The material was peripheral blood, obtained from a patient treated with radiotherapy plus ipilimumab. These receptors all come from a human donor with non-small cell lung cancer who had a complete response to radiotherapy plus ipilimumab.

This clone turned up a few times. The chain uses TRBV5-1 and TRBJ1-2, with 8 positions matching TRBD1. The CDR3 runs to 15 residues. Germline lookup yields CDR1 SGHRS and CDR2 YFSETQ. Trimming at V came to 0 bases and at J to 3 bases, leaving 4 bases not matched to a gene. The CDR3 region is CASSLEQGVYYGYTF. The CDR3 DNA reads TGCGCCAGCAGCTTGGAACAGGGGGTATACTATGGCTACACCTTC.

The gene calls are TRBV5-8 and TRBJ2-6; 7 bases line up with TRBD1. Germline CDR1 is SGHTS and CDR2 is YDEGEE. The CDR3 is 17 residues long. Losses at the gene ends were 2 bases for V and 2 bases for J; bases not matched to a gene: 7. The CDR3 loop is CASSLGTGQTGANVLTF. The CDR3 bases are TGTGCCAGCAGCTTAGGAACGGGACAGACTGGGGCCAACGTCCTGACTTTC.

In this sample, this clone turned up a few times. CDR3 nucleotide sequence: TGTGCCAGTAGTCCTCTGGACAGGGCAGAAAAACTGTTTTTT. This translates into CASSPLDRAEKLFF. The genes are TRBV19 and TRBJ1-4; TRBD1 matches 8 bases. V dropped 5 bases and J dropped 8; count of bases not matched to a gene: 7. The germline V gene has CDR1 LNHDA and CDR2 SQIVND (reference sequence). The CDR3 is 14 amino acids.

This chain uses TRBV27 with TRBJ2-1, with D possibly TRBD2 on 6 matching bases. Trimming took off 5 bases at V and 10 bases at J, with 12 bases between the two ends. The CDR3 length is 12 residues. Germline CDR1 and CDR2: MNHEY and SMNVEV (reference sequence). CDR3 region: CASSQLAREQFF. CDR3 nucleotide sequence: TGTGCCAGCAGTCAACTAGCCAGGGAGCAGTTCTTC.

The J gene is TRBJ2-6, the V gene TRBV5-8, with TRBD2 matching over 15 bases. Germline V gene data show CDR1 as SGHTS and CDR2 as YDEGEE. V dropped 3 bases and J dropped 0; count of bases not matched to a gene: 4. This CDR3 has 19 amino acids. CDR3 sequence: CASSSGLAGGLSGANVLTF. The CDR3 DNA reads TGTGCCAGCAGCTCTGGACTAGCGGGGGGGCTCTCTGGGGCCAACGTCCTGACTTTC.

This clone turned up a few times. The chain recombines TRBV4-3 with TRBJ1-2; D may be TRBD1 (6 bases). There are 15 residues in the CDR3. Germline V CDR1 and CDR2: LGHNA, YSLEER. Trimming took 3 bases from V and 8 from J, leaving 19 bases between them. The CDR3 loop is CASSQTYGGRRGYTF. In nucleotides, the CDR3 is TGCGCCAGCAGCCAGACCTACGGGGGGCGTAGAGGCTACACCTTC.

The V call is TRBV4-1, the J call TRBJ1-4, with 7 bases that match TRBD1. This CDR3 has 17 amino acids. CDR1 MGHRA and CDR2 YSYEKL come from the germline V gene. With 4 bases clipped from V and 7 bases from J, the junction kept 15 bases outside the gene matches. CDR3: CASSLRGVGQVLEKLFF. CDR3 in DNA: TGCGCCAGCAGCCTTAGGGGAGTAGGACAGGTACTTGAAAAACTGTTTTTT.

The chain combines TRBV6-1 with TRBJ1-4, with D possibly TRBD1 on 6 matching bases. Germline V gives CDR1 MNHNS, CDR2 SASEGT. The CDR3 consists of 17 residues. V was cut by 0 bases and J by 3 bases, with 14 bases left in between. This CDR3 reads CASSEALLTGSNEKLFF. CDR3 sequence (DNA): TGTGCCAGCAGTGAAGCCCTTCTCACAGGGTCTAATGAAAAACTGTTTTTT.

V and J are TRBV7-8 and TRBJ1-2, with D tentatively TRBD1 (6 bases). The CDR3 is made up of 17 amino acids. Deletions cut 3 bases from V and 8 bases from J, with 25 bases between. Germline lookup yields CDR1 SGHVS and CDR2 FQNEAQ. The CDR3 DNA follows: TGTGCCAGCAGCTTCTACTCCGGCTCCACAGGGATAGGCGGCTACACCTTC. Translating gives CASSFYSGSTGIGGYTF.

The V call is TRBV20-1, the J call TRBJ2-7; D is perhaps TRBD1 or TRBD2 (5 bases each). This CDR3 spans 11 amino acids. CDR1 DFQATT and CDR2 SNEGSKA come from the germline V gene (reference sequence). The germline V and J ends were trimmed by 1 base and 6 bases, with 7 bases remaining between them. CDR3 sequence (DNA): TGCAGTGCTAGAGTCGGGGCCGAGCAGTACTTC. Its protein product is CSARVGAEQYF.

This chain links TRBV7-6 with TRBJ2-6; the D gene is possibly TRBD2 (5 bases). V was shortened by 5 bases and J by 0 bases, with 11 bases between the two germline ends. The CDR3 spans 16 residues. Germline loops: CDR1 SGHVS, CDR2 FNYEAQ. The CDR3 sequence is CASSRGLNSGANVLTF. The CDR3 nucleotides are TGTGCCAGCAGCCGAGGACTGAACTCTGGGGCCAACGTCCTGACTTTC. Together with reference TRBV7-6 and TRBJ2-6, the CDR3 gives the full variable domain: GAGVSQSPRYKVTKRGQDVALRCDPISGHVSLYWYRQALGQGPEFLTYFNYEAQQDKSGLPNDRFSAERPEGSISTLTIQRTEQRDSAMYRCASSRGLNSGANVLTFGAGSRLTVL.

This clone was observed a handful of times. The chain uses TRBV19 and TRBJ2-7, with unresolved D. Germline V CDR1 and CDR2: LNHDA, SQIVND (reference sequence). V lost 4 bases and J 3 bases, leaving 7 bases between the germline ends. There are 12 residues in the CDR3. DNA of the CDR3: TGTGCCAGTAGTAGTGGGCTCTACGAGCAGTACTTC. Protein product: CASSSGLYEQYF.

CDR3 nucleotide sequence: TGTGCCAGCAGCGCTGGGACCCTCATCAAAGGCTACACCTTC. It specifies CASSAGTLIKGYTF. This chain uses TRBV5-8 with TRBJ1-2; maybe TRBD1 (5 bases). V lost 4 bases and J lost 8, with 18 bases in between. Germline V gene lookup returns CDR1 SGHTS and CDR2 YDEGEE. The CDR3 consists of 14 residues.

The genes are TRBV30 and TRBJ2-2, with a tentative D call TRBD1 (7 bases). The V gene's germline CDR1 is GTSNPN and CDR2 SVGIG (reference sequence). The CDR3 is made up of 12 amino acids. The CDR3 sequence is CARDRNTGELFF. The CDR3 nucleotides are TGTGCGCGGGACAGGAACACCGGGGAGCTGTTTTTT.

The chain carries TRBV18 and TRBJ2-1, with 8 bases aligning to TRBD2. Germline V gene data show CDR1 as KGHSH and CDR2 as LQKENI. Trimming took 8 bases from V and 4 from J; bases not matched to a gene: 10. The CDR3 has 15 residues. In nucleotides, the CDR3 is TGTGCCAGCACAGTGAGTAGCGGGGCGTACAATGAGCAGTTCTTC. Its translation: CASTVSSGAYNEQFF.

This rearrangement joins TRBV5-1 to TRBJ2-2, with 7 bases fitting TRBD1. From germline, CDR1 is SGHRS and CDR2 YFSETQ. After removal of 3 bases from V and 3 bases from J, the junction contained 2 bases not matched to a gene. This CDR3 has 14 residues. The CDR3 nucleotides are TGCGCCAGCAGCTCGGGACAGCACACCGGGGAGCTGTTTTTT. Protein sequence: CASSSGQHTGELFF.

The V call is TRBV10-1, the J call TRBJ2-3, with 8 bases fitting TRBD2. The CDR3 spans 15 residues. CDR1 is WNHNN and CDR2 is SYGVQD in the germline V gene (reference sequence). Losses at the gene ends were 3 bases for V and 2 bases for J; bases not matched to a gene: 4. The CDR3 coding sequence is TGCGCCAGCAGTGAAGGCGGGAGGACCACAGATACGCAGTATTTT. Translation gives CASSEGGRTTDTQYF.

This clone was counted only a few times. The J gene is TRBJ1-2, the V gene TRBV7-9; 7 bases are shared with TRBD1. The V gene end was trimmed by 6 bases and the J gene end by 8 bases; junction bases not matched to a gene: 9. CDR3 length: 13 amino acids. Germline lookup yields CDR1 SEHNR and CDR2 FQNEAQ (reference sequence). This chain's CDR3 is CASSPQGVGGYTF. The CDR3 bases are TGTGCCAGCAGTCCTCAGGGGGTAGGCGGCTACACCTTC.

This clone has a handful of counts. The V and J genes are TRBV6-5 and TRBJ1-1; TRBD1 might be the D (6 bases). CDR3 length equals 16 residues. Trimming left V 0 bases short and J 1 base short, with 12 bases between. Germline loops: CDR1 MNHEY, CDR2 SVGAGI. DNA for the CDR3: TGTGCCAGCAGTTACTCCTCAGGGGCGAGGAACACTGAAGCTTTCTTT. Its protein product is CASSYSSGARNTEAFF.

This chain links TRBV4-1 with TRBJ2-4; D is unclear. The CDR3 extends over 16 amino acids. Per the germline V gene, CDR1 is MGHRA and CDR2 is YSYEKL. V lost 4 bases to trimming and J lost 1 base, with 14 bases between them. CDR3 region: CASSPQQFEAKNIQYF. CDR3 in DNA: TGCGCCAGCAGCCCCCAGCAGTTTGAGGCCAAAAACATTCAGTACTTC.

This chain connects TRBV7-9 to TRBJ2-3; 10 bases map to TRBD1. The germline gives CDR1 SEHNR, CDR2 FQNEAQ (reference sequence). This CDR3 contains 16 residues. V shed 5 bases, J shed 4 bases, and the junction held 9 bases outside the gene matches. The CDR3 sequence: CASSPRTGGLPDTQYF. The CDR3 DNA follows: TGTGCCAGCAGCCCACGGACAGGGGGTCTCCCAGATACGCAGTATTTT.

This rearrangement joins TRBV5-6 to TRBJ2-7; possible D gene TRBD1, 6 bases. Germline lookup yields CDR1 SGHDT and CDR2 YYEEEE. V lost 0 bases to trimming and J lost 4 bases, with 11 bases between them. The length of the CDR3 is 14 residues. The CDR3 protein is CASSLGGRRYEQYV. Here the CDR3 DNA reads TGTGCCAGCAGCTTGGGGGGGCGAAGGTACGAGCAGTACGTC.

The rearrangement joins TRBV5-4 to TRBJ1-1; D ambiguous. The CDR3 is made up of 15 amino acids. Germline V lookup: CDR1 SGHNT, CDR2 YYREEE (reference sequence). Trimming pared 0 bases from V and 0 bases from J, leaving 9 bases between. The CDR3 loop is CASSLAAGLNTEAFF. CDR3 coding DNA: TGTGCCAGCAGCTTGGCAGCAGGATTGAACACTGAAGCTTTCTTT. The full variable domain, with the rest looked up from reference TRBV5-4 and TRBJ1-1, is ETGVTQSPTHLIKTRGQQVTLRCSSQSGHNTVSWYQQALGQGPQFIFQYYREEENGRGNFPPRFSGLQFPNYSSELNVNALELDDSALYLCASSLAAGLNTEAFFGQGTRLTVV.

V usage is TRBV7-6 and J usage is TRBJ1-1; D gene ambiguous. V was clipped by 5 bases and J by 0 bases, with 7 bases between them. Germline V gene data show CDR1 as SGHVS and CDR2 as FNYEAQ. This CDR3 contains 13 residues. CDR3 residues: CASSADLNTEAFF. CDR3 sequence (DNA): TGTGCCAGCAGCGCTGATTTGAACACTGAAGCTTTCTTT.

A note on this clone: Given a far larger clone just one base away, this is likely a sequencing read error. The gene calls are TRBV10-2 and TRBJ1-1; D not certain. The CDR3 loop spans 10 amino acids. Germline V gene lookup returns CDR1 WSHSY and CDR2 SAAADI. Trimming cost V 8 bases and J 1 base, with 2 bases left between them. CDR3 nucleotide sequence: TGCGCCAGCTGGAACACTGAAGCTTTCTTT. Its protein is CASWNTEAFF.